Presented here are 21 T cell receptor beta chains from one specimen sequenced in a study of lymphopenia after photon versus proton radiotherapy. Clones were sequenced by immunoSEQ multiplex PCR, and TCRdb holds only the in-frame ones, with some missing. The table includes approximately 45,000 clones, 85% detected once. The sample here was peripheral blood, taken from a patient treated with photon-based radiotherapy. The source is a man aged 35 to 55 with gastric cancer.

V and J are TRBV27 and TRBJ2-5, with D tentatively TRBD2 (6 bases). Germline CDR1 reads MNHEY; CDR2 reads SMNVEV (reference sequence). The CDR3 sequence is 14 residues long. V shed 3 bases and J shed 5 bases, with 13 bases lying between them. CDR3 amino acids: CASSFASRGETQYF. CDR3 in DNA: TGTGCCAGCAGTTTCGCCTCCCGGGGGGAGACCCAGTACTTC.

In regard to this clone: The same CDR3 is also encoded by other DNA sequences in this sample. This rearrangement joins TRBV5-1 to TRBJ2-3; TRBD2 is a possible D gene (5 bases). Germline V CDR1 and CDR2: SGHRS, YFSETQ. The CDR3 extends over 15 amino acids. Trimming took 1 base from V and 1 from J, leaving 10 bases between them. CDR3 in amino acids: CASSLRGLGTDTQYF. CDR3 bases: TGCGCCAGCAGCTTGCGGGGTCTTGGCACAGATACGCAGTATTTT.

This clone has just a few counts. The genes are TRBV2 and TRBJ2-2, with D tentatively TRBD1 (5 bases). The germline gives CDR1 SNHLY, CDR2 FYNNEI. Trimming pared 11 bases from V and 0 bases from J, leaving 13 bases between. The CDR3 totals 14 residues. The CDR3 DNA sequence: TGTGCCGGCCGGCCAGGGTCGAACACCGGGGAGCTGTTTTTT. Its translation: CAGRPGSNTGELFF.

In the case of this clone: The same CDR3 is also encoded by other DNA sequences in this sample. V is TRBV6-1 and J is TRBJ1-2; no clear D gene. V was cut by 7 bases and J by 2 bases, with 11 bases left in between. The CDR3 spans 13 residues. From germline, CDR1 is MNHNS and CDR2 SASEGT. The CDR3 DNA reads TGTGCCAGCAAGGAGAGTCTAAACTATGGCTACACCTTC. As protein: CASKESLNYGYTF.

The chain joins TRBV11-2 to TRBJ2-5, with 8 bases fitting TRBD1. V lost 4 bases, J lost 1 base, and 8 bases stayed unmatched. Germline assignment: CDR1 SGHAT and CDR2 FQNNGV. This CDR3 is 16 amino acids long. CDR3 sequence: CASSSTGQASQETQYF. CDR3 DNA: TGTGCCAGCAGCTCCACGGGACAGGCGAGCCAAGAGACCCAGTACTTC.

This clone was found once. The chain employs TRBV14 and TRBJ2-3; perhaps TRBD2 as D (6 bases). CDR3 length equals 15 residues. Looked up from germline, CDR1 is SGHDN and CDR2 is FVKESK. Between the trimmed V and J ends, which lost 4 bases and 2 bases, there was a span of 13 bases. CDR3 coding DNA: TGTGCCAGCAGCCCCGGCGGGGCGCTCACAGATACGCAGTATTTT. Translating it yields CASSPGGALTDTQYF.

The chain joins TRBV7-9 to TRBJ1-2; perhaps TRBD1 as D (5 bases). The germline V and J ends were trimmed by 2 bases and 6 bases, with 19 bases remaining between them. The germline CDR1 and CDR2 sequences are SEHNR and FQNEAQ (reference sequence). CDR3 length: 16 residues. CDR3 nucleotides: TGTGCCAGCAGCTTAATTCAGGGCAGGGAGGGTAATGGCTACACCTTC. This codes for CASSLIQGREGNGYTF.

The chain carries TRBV6-1 and TRBJ2-3, with a possible D match to TRBD1 (6 bases). The CDR3 consists of 11 residues. Germline V gene lookup returns CDR1 MNHNS and CDR2 SASEGT. V was clipped by 11 bases and J by 4 bases, with 10 bases between them. CDR3 DNA sequence: TGTGCCGTCAGGGGTGCAGATACGCAGTATTTT. Translating it yields CAVRGADTQYF.

This sequence joins TRBV4-3 and TRBJ2-3, with 7 bases fitting TRBD2. Germline values: CDR1 LGHNA, CDR2 YSLEER. This CDR3 contains 14 residues. Unmatched junction bases numbered 1, after V lost 4 bases and J lost 0 bases. The CDR3 DNA follows: TGCGCCAGCAGCCGAGCGGGGAGCACAGATACGCAGTATTTT. It is translated as CASSRAGSTDTQYF.

The chain has TRBV19 and TRBJ2-2; no firm D call. The V end was cut by 3 bases, the J end by 6 bases, with 8 bases between. There are 13 residues in the CDR3. From germline, CDR1 is LNHDA and CDR2 SQIVND (reference sequence). CDR3 in DNA: TGTGCCAGTAGTATCAATCGTGCCGGGGAGCTGTTTTTT. The encoded protein is CASSINRAGELFF.

The CDR3 here is CASSLSLAGGYEQYF. The DNA for the CDR3 is TGCGCCAGCAGCTTGTCCCTAGCGGGGGGGTACGAGCAGTACTTC. The rearrangement joins TRBV5-1 to TRBJ2-7; 12 nucleotides agree with TRBD2. CDR3 length: 15 residues. The junction had 3 bases not matched to a gene; V was cut back by 1 base and J by 4 bases. Germline CDR1 is SGHRS and CDR2 is YFSETQ.

The table lists this clone with a few counts. The V gene is TRBV2, the J gene TRBJ1-6; TRBD1 might be the D (5 bases). The CDR3 sequence is 11 residues long. CDR1 and CDR2 from the germline V gene are SNHLY and FYNNEI. The V and J ends lost 8 bases and 7 bases respectively, with 6 bases between them. The CDR3 coding sequence is TGTGCCAGCGCAGGGAATTCACCCCTCCACTTT. It specifies CASAGNSPLHF.

This clone was recorded a few times. The rearrangement joins TRBV27 to TRBJ1-5; 9 positions agree with TRBD1. The CDR3 extends over 15 amino acids. CDR1 MNHEY and CDR2 SMNVEV come from the germline V gene (reference sequence). Unmatched junction bases numbered 7, after V lost 3 bases and J lost 7 bases. CDR3 amino acids: CASSFTGGAGQPQHF. CDR3 bases: TGTGCCAGCAGTTTTACAGGGGGCGCGGGACAGCCCCAGCATTTT.

The J gene is TRBJ1-1, the V gene TRBV7-3; D unclear. Germline V gene sequence: CDR1 SGHTA, CDR2 FQGTGA. The CDR3 has 13 amino acids. Trimming took off 4 bases at V and 8 bases at J, with 14 bases between the two ends. The CDR3 DNA follows: TGTGCCAGCAGCTCGGGAAACAGAGAAGAAGCTTTCTTT. Amino acids: CASSSGNREEAFF.

The genes are TRBV27 and TRBJ2-7; D not certain. CDR1 and CDR2 from the germline V gene are MNHEY and SMNVEV (reference sequence). This CDR3 has 11 residues. The V end was cut by 6 bases, the J end by 6 bases, with 9 bases between. CDR3 sequence reads: CASSRLSEQYF. In DNA, the CDR3 is TGTGCCAGCAGCCGTTTATCCGAGCAGTACTTC.

The V and J genes are TRBV6-5 and TRBJ1-3; TRBD1 matches 7 bases. The CDR3 consists of 15 residues. The germline CDR1 and CDR2 sequences are MNHEY and SVGAGI. V was clipped by 5 bases and J by 8 bases; unmatched bases: 12. Written as DNA, the CDR3 is TGTGCCAGCAGTGGACAGGCCGGGGGTATAGACACCATATATTTT. Protein sequence: CASSGQAGGIDTIYF.

J is TRBJ2-4 and V is TRBV12-1. TRBV12-1 is an annotated pseudogene. The CDR3 runs 15 residues. The DNA for the CDR3 is TGTGCCAGCAGCTTTGCCTGGGTAGCCAAAAACATTCAGTACTTC. It encodes CASSFAWVAKNIQYF.

The chain couples TRBV19 to TRBJ1-5; D not resolved. The CDR3 runs 16 residues. With 0 bases removed from V and 9 bases from J, the gap between germline ends came to 18 bases. Germline CDR1 reads LNHDA; CDR2 reads SQIVND (reference sequence). The CDR3 bases are TGTGCCAGTAGTATAGATCCCCGGGCGGCGGGTCGGCCCCAGCATTTT. Amino acid sequence: CASSIDPRAAGRPQHF.

J is TRBJ2-3 and V is TRBV7-8; TRBD2 aligns across 15 bases. Germline CDR1 is SGHVS and CDR2 is FQNEAQ. V shed 3 bases and J 6 bases; nucleotides not matched to a gene: 4. The CDR3 has 16 residues. The CDR3: CASSFRTSGGVDTQYF. The CDR3 nucleotides are TGTGCCAGCAGCTTCCGGACTAGCGGGGGGGTGGATACGCAGTATTTT.

The V call is TRBV6-5, the J call TRBJ1-5, with a weak D call TRBD1 (6 bases). The germline V and J ends were trimmed by 2 bases and 9 bases, with 14 bases remaining between them. The CDR3 is made up of 14 amino acids. Germline loops: CDR1 MNHEY, CDR2 SVGAGI. The CDR3 reads CASSYGQGIRPQHF. CDR3 sequence (DNA): TGTGCCAGCAGTTACGGCCAGGGGATTAGGCCCCAGCATTTT.

The chain has TRBV18 and TRBJ1-4; no definite D call. The germline gives CDR1 KGHSH, CDR2 LQKENI. There are 15 residues in the CDR3. Trimming removed 3 bases at V and 5 bases at J, with 13 bases between. CDR3 sequence reads: CASSPRGSSNEKLFF. The CDR3 region has the DNA TGTGCCAGCTCACCCCGCGGGAGCTCAAATGAAAAACTGTTTTTT.